This entry lists 19 T cell receptor beta chains sequenced from one sample in a study of blood T cell repertoires in COVID-19. Clones were sequenced by immunoSEQ multiplex PCR, and TCRdb holds only the in-frame ones, with some missing. The repertoire holds about 88,000 clones, 85% to 90% seen once, with roughly 15% in the top ten. Material: peripheral blood. These receptors originate from a woman in her seventies with acute or convalescent COVID-19.

The chain carries TRBV7-9 and TRBJ1-1; D call uncertain. Looked up from germline, CDR1 is SEHNR and CDR2 is FQNEAQ (reference sequence). The CDR3 contains 12 residues. Between the trimmed V and J ends, which lost 3 bases and 2 bases, there was a span of 4 bases. For the CDR3, the DNA is TGTGCCAGCAGCTTTCCAAACACTGAAGCTTTCTTT. It is translated as CASSFPNTEAFF.

The chain has TRBV5-6 and TRBJ2-5; D might be TRBD1 (5 bases). The CDR3 extends over 13 amino acids. V lost 0 bases and J 5 bases, leaving 8 bases between the germline ends. Germline values: CDR1 SGHDT, CDR2 YYEEEE. CDR3 bases: TGTGCCAGCAGCTTGGGGGGCTCTGAGACCCAGTACTTC. Translated, it gives CASSLGGSETQYF.

The genes are TRBV21-1 and TRBJ2-7; the table gives TRBD1 as D, unverified against the DNA. TRBV21-1 represents a pseudogene. The CDR3 has 10 amino acids. This chain's CDR3 is CASRTGGQYV. In DNA form, the CDR3 reads TGTGCCAGCAGGACAGGGGGTCAGTACGTC.

J is TRBJ2-3 and V is TRBV27; weak D call: TRBD2 (5 bases). Germline loops: CDR1 MNHEY, CDR2 SMNVEV (reference sequence). V was shortened by 0 bases and J by 1 base, with 11 bases between the two germline ends. This CDR3 spans 16 amino acids. The CDR3 region has the DNA TGTGCCAGCAGTTTATCAAGTCTAGCCCGCACAGATACGCAGTATTTT. Translating it yields CASSLSSLARTDTQYF.

Note on this clone: This CDR3 is also generated by other DNA sequences in the sample. The DNA of the CDR3 is TGTGCCAGTCGGGACATATCTAACTATGGCTACACCTTC. Translating gives CASRDISNYGYTF. The genes are TRBV19 and TRBJ1-2, with D tentatively TRBD1 (6 bases). The CDR3 extends over 13 amino acids. Germline V lookup: CDR1 LNHDA, CDR2 SQIVND (reference sequence). V was pared by 8 bases and J by 0 bases, with 10 bases between.

This clone was observed a few times. The chain couples TRBV5-4 to TRBJ1-1; 7 nucleotides match TRBD1. Germline CDR1 and CDR2: SGHNT and YYREEE (reference sequence). The CDR3 has 14 residues. The junction had 8 bases not matched to a gene; V was cut back by 3 bases and J by 6 bases. For the CDR3, the DNA is TGTGCCAGCAGCTCGGAAACAGGGGAATCTGAAGCTTTCTTT. This sequence encodes CASSSETGESEAFF. Filled out from reference TRBV5-4 and TRBJ1-1, the complete variable domain reads ETGVTQSPTHLIKTRGQQVTLRCSSQSGHNTVSWYQQALGQGPQFIFQYYREEENGRGNFPPRFSGLQFPNYSSELNVNALELDDSALYLCASSSETGESEAFFGQGTRLTVV.

The gene calls are TRBV25-1 and TRBJ2-3; no clear D gene. Trimming left V 1 base short and J 2 bases short, with 10 bases between. Germline CDR1 reads MGHDK; CDR2 reads SYGVNS. This CDR3 has 15 residues. The CDR3 is CASSESYLYTDTQYF. The CDR3 nucleotides are TGTGCCAGCAGTGAATCATATCTCTACACAGATACGCAGTATTTT.

This chain connects TRBV27 to TRBJ2-7; 11 bases map to TRBD2. CDR1 is MNHEY and CDR2 is SMNVEV in the germline V gene (reference sequence). Trimming removed 4 bases from V and 3 bases from J; junction bases left unmatched: 5. The CDR3 is made up of 15 amino acids. In nucleotides, the CDR3 is TGTGCCAGCAGTTCGTCTAGCGGGGGGCACTACGAGCAGTACGTC. It translates to CASSSSSGGHYEQYV.

This clone was counted only a few times. The chain couples TRBV15 to TRBJ2-1; D is ambiguous. CDR3 length: 13 residues. Trimming removed 0 bases at V and 7 bases at J, with 7 bases between. Germline loops: CDR1 LNHNV, CDR2 YYDKDF (reference sequence). CDR3 loop: CATSRDPTNEQFF. CDR3 bases: TGTGCCACCAGCAGAGATCCGACAAATGAGCAGTTCTTC.

The CDR3, as DNA: TGTGCCAGCAGCTTAGAACTCAGGGGTCAAGAGACCCAGTACTTC. It yields the protein CASSLELRGQETQYF. This chain uses TRBV11-2 with TRBJ2-5; D perhaps matches TRBD1 (6 bases). CDR1 SGHAT and CDR2 FQNNGV come from the germline V gene. The CDR3 is made up of 15 amino acids. The ends were cut back, 0 bases at V and 2 bases at J, with 10 bases in the middle.

The chain employs TRBV3-1 (or the pseudogene TRBV3-2) and TRBJ1-1; D not resolved. Germline values: CDR1 LGHDT, CDR2 YNNKEL (reference sequence). The CDR3 runs 13 residues. Trimming removed 2 bases at V and 4 bases at J, with 8 bases between. The CDR3 DNA sequence: TGTGCCAGCAGCCAAAGCGGGAGCACTGAAGCTTTCTTT. As protein: CASSQSGSTEAFF.

The chain combines TRBV7-9 with TRBJ2-5, with D possibly being TRBD1 (6 bases). Germline V gene lookup returns CDR1 SEHNR and CDR2 FQNEAQ (reference sequence). The CDR3 runs to 11 residues. Between the trimmed V and J ends, which lost 4 bases and 8 bases, there was a span of 8 bases. CDR3 in amino acids: CASSSGVTQYF. DNA for the CDR3: TGTGCCAGCAGCTCAGGGGTTACCCAGTACTTC.

This chain links TRBV7-9 with TRBJ2-1, with D possibly TRBD1 on 6 matching bases. V was cut by 6 bases and J by 2 bases, with 17 bases left in between. CDR1 is SEHNR and CDR2 is FQNEAQ in the germline V gene (reference sequence). The CDR3 contains 16 residues. The CDR3 DNA reads TGTGCCAGCAGTAAACGGGTAGGGGGAACCTACAATGAGCAGTTCTTC. Translating it yields CASSKRVGGTYNEQFF.

The genes are TRBV5-1 and TRBJ1-1; no reliable D call. The CDR3 consists of 14 residues. The germline V gene has CDR1 SGHRS and CDR2 YFSETQ. Trimming took 7 bases from V and 4 from J, leaving 17 bases between them. The CDR3 region is CASSPGEGGTEAFF. DNA of the CDR3: TGCGCCAGCTCCCCTGGAGAGGGAGGCACTGAAGCTTTCTTT.

This clone was recorded once. The chain joins TRBV7-6 to TRBJ1-3; TRBD1 matches at 9 bases. Germline CDR1 SGHVS, CDR2 FNYEAQ. The CDR3 runs to 16 residues. The V and J ends lost 5 bases and 0 bases, in that order; junction bases with no gene match: 5. The CDR3 loop reads CASSPGTGSSGNTIYF. The CDR3, as DNA: TGTGCCAGCAGCCCCGGGACAGGGAGCTCTGGAAACACCATATATTTT.

This sequence joins TRBV29-1 and TRBJ2-1; D is possibly TRBD1 (5 bases). In germline, CDR1 is SQVTM, CDR2 ANQGSEA. There are 14 residues in the CDR3. With 4 bases removed from V and 4 bases from J, the gap between germline ends came to 14 bases. The CDR3 is CSVVPGFGYNEQFF. The CDR3 coding sequence is TGCAGCGTTGTTCCAGGGTTTGGATACAATGAGCAGTTCTTC.

This clone was seen more than once but under ten times. The chain couples TRBV9 to TRBJ2-2; weak D call: TRBD2 (5 bases). The CDR3 is 16 amino acids. In germline, CDR1 is SGDLS, CDR2 YYNGEE. V was shortened by 0 bases and J by 5 bases, with 14 bases between the two germline ends. The CDR3 reads CASSVASSPLTGELFF. The CDR3 DNA reads as TGTGCCAGCAGCGTAGCGTCTAGCCCATTGACCGGGGAGCTGTTTTTT.

The rearrangement joins TRBV3-1 (or the pseudogene TRBV3-2) to TRBJ2-1, with 8 bases matching TRBD2. The trim removed 1 base at V and 6 bases at J, leaving 5 bases unmatched. The germline V gene has CDR1 LGHDT and CDR2 YNNKEL (reference sequence). The CDR3 totals 15 residues. CDR3 nucleotides: TGTGCCAGCAGCCAAGCGGGAGGGGTCTCCAATGAGCAGTTCTTC. It yields the protein CASSQAGGVSNEQFF.

J is TRBJ2-6 and V is TRBV2; D perhaps matches TRBD1 (5 bases). Germline-derived CDR1 and CDR2 are SNHLY and FYNNEI. Trimming shortened V by 3 bases and J by 2 bases, and 11 bases separated the two germline ends. This CDR3 contains 16 residues. The CDR3 DNA is TGTGCCAGCAGTGACCGGGCAGGGACTGGGGCCAACGTCCTGACTTTC. Translation: CASSDRAGTGANVLTF.